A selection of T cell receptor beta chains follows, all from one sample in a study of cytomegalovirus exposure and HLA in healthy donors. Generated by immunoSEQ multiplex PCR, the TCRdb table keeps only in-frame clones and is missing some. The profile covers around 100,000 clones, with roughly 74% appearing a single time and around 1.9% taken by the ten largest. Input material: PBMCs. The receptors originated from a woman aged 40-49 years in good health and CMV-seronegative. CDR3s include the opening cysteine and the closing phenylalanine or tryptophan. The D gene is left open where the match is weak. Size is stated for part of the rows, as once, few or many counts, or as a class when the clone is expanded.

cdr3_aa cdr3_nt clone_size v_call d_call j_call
CAISQYYGYTF TGTGCCATAAGTCAGTACTATGGCTACACCTTC . TRBV28 . TRBJ1-2
CASSVGAGPLWSEQFF TGTGCCAGCAGCGTAGGGGCGGGCCCGTTATGGAGTGAGCAGTTCTTC few TRBV9 . TRBJ2-1
CASSLSGGASTDTQYF TGTGCCAGCAGCCTCAGCGGGGGAGCTAGCACAGATACGCAGTATTTT . TRBV7-3 TRBD2 TRBJ2-3
CASSLGGPTSGANVLTF TGTGCCAGCAGCTTAGGAGGCCCGACCTCCGGGGCCAACGTCCTGACTTTC . TRBV7-9 . TRBJ2-6
CASSLTGGNQPQHF TGTGCCAGCAGCCTGACAGGGGGCAATCAGCCCCAGCATTTT . TRBV28 TRBD1 TRBJ1-5
CASSQGLAGGETQYF TGTGCCAGCAGCCAAGGACTAGCGGGAGGGGAGACCCAGTACTTC . TRBV2 TRBD2 TRBJ2-5
CASSPWGDYEQYF TGTGCCAGCTCACCATGGGGGGACTACGAGCAGTACTTC once TRBV18 . TRBJ2-7
CASSAQDLGQPQHF TGTGCCAGTAGTGCACAGGATTTAGGGCAGCCCCAGCATTTT . TRBV19 . TRBJ1-5
CASSGADNEQFF TGTGCCAGCAGTGGGGCAGACAATGAGCAGTTCTTC . TRBV2 . TRBJ2-1
CASSQDTSGFSYGQYF TGCGCCAGCAGCCAAGATACTAGCGGTTTTTCCTACGGGCAGTACTTC . TRBV4-1 TRBD2 TRBJ2-7
CASMTGRTWTGVRYEQYF TGTGCCAGCATGACGGGACGGACGTGGACGGGAGTCAGGTACGAGCAGTACTTC . TRBV2 . TRBJ2-7
CASSQDRRTEKSNQPQHF TGTGCCAGCAGCCAAGATCGGCGGACAGAGAAGAGCAATCAGCCCCAGCATTTT . TRBV14 . TRBJ1-5
CASYSAGTGDKETQYF TGTGCCTCCTATTCAGCCGGGACAGGGGACAAAGAGACCCAGTACTTC . TRBV2 TRBD1 TRBJ2-5
CASSLSAGADNEQFF TGTGCCAGCAGCTTATCGGCGGGAGCGGACAATGAGCAGTTCTTC . TRBV7-3 TRBD2 TRBJ2-1
CASSPSTGNYNEQFF TGTGCCAGCAGCCCCAGTACAGGGAACTACAATGAGCAGTTCTTC . TRBV9 . TRBJ2-1
CASSADAAYYEQYF TGTGCCAGCAGCGCTGACGCGGCTTACTACGAGCAGTACTTC . TRBV7-2 . TRBJ2-7
CASSLWGGSSYNSPLHF TGCGCCAGCAGCTTGTGGGGGGGGAGCTCCTATAATTCACCCCTCCACTTT . TRBV5-1 . TRBJ1-6
CASSTGGGYEQYF TGTGCCAGCAGTACCGGGGGGGGCTACGAGCAGTACTTC . TRBV7-6 TRBD2 TRBJ2-7
CASSPAWGLGLNEQFF TGTGCCAGCAGCCCGGCCTGGGGTTTGGGGCTCAATGAGCAGTTCTTC . TRBV7-8 . TRBJ2-1
CASSLNGGKETQYF TGCGCCAGCAGCTTGAATGGCGGGAAAGAGACCCAGTACTTC . TRBV5-1 . TRBJ2-5
CASSPVPDTQYF TGTGCCAGCAGTCCAGTCCCAGATACGCAGTATTTT once TRBV27 . TRBJ2-3
CASSFRRGSTEAFF TGTGCCAGCAGCTTCCGGAGAGGGAGCACTGAAGCTTTCTTT . TRBV7-2 . TRBJ1-1
CSVGGSSYEQYF TGCAGCGTTGGGGGCAGCTCCTACGAGCAGTACTTC . TRBV29-1 . TRBJ2-7